The present entry profiles one T cell receptor beta chain with its context. The germline CDR1 and CDR2 sequences are SGHTA and FQGNSA. The V end lost 5 bases, the J end lost 5 bases, and 7 bases lay between the germline ends. This CDR3 has 11 amino acids. Specified time point: persistent/refractory GD, antithyroid drugs over 5 years with positive TRAb. The TCR library was made from RNA extracted from PBMCs. The data originate from a study of regulatory T cells in long-lasting Graves disease. Relying on iRepertoire HTBI primers and Arm-PCR of CDR3 regions, the team built TCR beta libraries. TCRdb re-called the multiplex PCR reads through MiXCR, storing one row per CDR3 protein. The table lists about 470,000 distinct CDR3 sequences, 20% to 25% of them singletons.

The receptor was isolated from a female donor with Graves disease. The J gene is TRBJ2-7, the V gene TRBV7-2; no clear D gene. The source was peripheral blood mononuclear cells (PBMCs), collected when the disease was refractory, from a patient treated with antithyroid drugs. The CDR3 here is CASSPIHEQYF. CDR3 bases: TGTGCCAGCAGCCCAATACACGAGCAGTACTTC. Full variable domain (rest looked up from reference TRBV7-2 and TRBJ2-7): GAGVSQSPSNKVTEKGKDVELRCDPISGHTALYWYRQSLGQGLEFLIYFQGNSAPDKSGLPSDRFSAERTGGSVSTLTIQRTQQEDSAVYLCASSPIHEQYFGPGTRLTVT.